The sequence of this T cell receptor (beta chain) was determined in a study of blood T cell repertoires in COVID-19. V lost 4 bases and J 4 bases, leaving 10 bases between the germline ends. The CDR3 covers 13 residues. Per germline, CDR1 SQVTM and CDR2 ANQGSEA. In the original processing: The assay estimated nucleated cells by amplifying reference gene primers. Only in-frame clones appear in the TCRdb table, and some are missing; sequencing was by immunoSEQ multiplex PCR. The DNA was the basis for D and trimming; V, J and clone size are from that table. The sample shows about 190,000 clones, around 90% of them seen only once.

Sequencing input: peripheral blood. The chain joins TRBV29-1 to TRBJ1-4; weak D call: TRBD1 (6 bases). The sequence derives from a man between 60 and 70 years old with active or convalescent COVID-19. CDR3 coding DNA: TGCAGCGTTGGCGGACAGCTTAATGAAAAACTGTTTTTT. Protein: CSVGGQLNEKLFF.